A selection of T cell receptor beta chains follows, all from one sample in a study of blood T cell repertoires in COVID-19. Assay: immunoSEQ multiplex PCR; the TCRdb copy retains only in-frame clones and omits some. This sample has over 90,000 clones; 87% occur once, and the top ten carry 15% to 20%. The specimen sequenced was peripheral blood. These receptors were obtained from a human donor in a cohort sampled during active COVID-19. CDR3s include the opening cysteine and the closing phenylalanine or tryptophan. A D gene is named only where the DNA matches it firmly. Size tells how often a clone was seen (once, few, many) or the class of an expanded clone, and some rows leave it out.

abundance: -
j_gene: TRBJ1-1
v_gene: TRBV7-9
len: 12
d_gene: -
CDR3aa: CASRYGDTEAFF
CDR3nt: TGTGCCAGCAGGTACGGAGACACTGAAGCTTTCTTT

abundance: few
j_gene: TRBJ2-7
v_gene: TRBV29-1
len: 13
d_gene: TRBD1
CDR3aa: CSADLPGTGSRYF
CDR3nt: TGCAGCGCCGACCTCCCCGGGACAGGGAGTCGGTACTTC

abundance: -
j_gene: TRBJ2-7
v_gene: TRBV3-1/TRBV3-2
len: 13
d_gene: -
CDR3aa: CASSQVRNNEQYF
CDR3nt: TGTGCCAGCAGCCAAGTACGCAACAACGAGCAGTACTTC

abundance: -
j_gene: TRBJ2-5
v_gene: TRBV6-5
len: 15
d_gene: -
CDR3aa: CASSLGTGYQETQYF
CDR3nt: TGTGCCAGCAGTCTAGGTACTGGGTACCAAGAGACCCAGTACTTC

abundance: -
j_gene: TRBJ1-6
v_gene: TRBV27
len: 16
d_gene: -
CDR3aa: CASSLFRLGDNSPLHF
CDR3nt: TGTGCCAGCAGTTTATTTAGGCTAGGGGATAATTCACCCCTCCACTTT

abundance: -
j_gene: TRBJ2-7
v_gene: TRBV19
len: 18
d_gene: -
CDR3aa: CASSLSSRGRVISYEQYF
CDR3nt: TGTGCCAGTAGCCTATCTTCTAGGGGGAGGGTAATCTCCTACGAGCAGTACTTC

abundance: -
j_gene: TRBJ1-1
v_gene: TRBV2
len: 11
d_gene: -
CDR3aa: CASKETTEAFF
CDR3nt: TGTGCCAGCAAGGAGACCACTGAAGCTTTCTTT

abundance: -
j_gene: TRBJ1-2
v_gene: TRBV19
len: 19
d_gene: -
CDR3aa: CASSTSTGKRTTANYGYTF
CDR3nt: TGTGCCAGTAGTACCAGTACAGGGAAGAGGACGACGGCTAACTATGGCTACACCTTC

abundance: -
j_gene: TRBJ2-5
v_gene: TRBV3-1/TRBV3-2
len: 15
d_gene: TRBD2
CDR3aa: CASSPTTVAGETQYF
CDR3nt: TGTGCCAGCAGCCCCACTACGGTAGCGGGGGAGACCCAGTACTTC

abundance: -
j_gene: TRBJ2-5
v_gene: TRBV10-3
len: 17
d_gene: TRBD2
CDR3aa: CATSGTSGDTYQETQYF
CDR3nt: TGTGCCACGTCCGGGACTAGCGGGGATACGTACCAAGAGACCCAGTACTTC

abundance: -
j_gene: TRBJ2-1
v_gene: TRBV21-1
len: 19
d_gene: -
CDR3aa: CASSKSAGGDHRSYNEQFF
CDR3nt: TGTGCCAGCAGCAAATCAGCAGGGGGCGACCATCGCTCCTACAATGAGCAGTTCTTC

abundance: -
j_gene: TRBJ2-4
v_gene: TRBV11-2
len: 16
d_gene: -
CDR3aa: CASSPGGVGQLNIQYF
CDR3nt: TGTGCCAGCAGCCCCGGGGGGGTGGGACAGTTAAACATTCAGTACTTC

abundance: few
j_gene: TRBJ1-3
v_gene: TRBV5-6
len: 15
d_gene: -
CDR3aa: CASTSSEASGNTIYF
CDR3nt: TGTGCCAGCACCTCGTCTGAGGCCTCTGGAAACACCATATATTTT

abundance: -
j_gene: TRBJ2-3
v_gene: TRBV9
len: 13
d_gene: TRBD2
CDR3aa: CASSASGSDTQYF
CDR3nt: TGTGCCAGCAGCGCTAGCGGGAGTGATACGCAGTATTTT

abundance: -
j_gene: TRBJ1-5
v_gene: TRBV2
len: 13
d_gene: TRBD1
CDR3aa: CASTGQGNQPQHF
CDR3nt: TGTGCCAGCACGGGACAGGGGAATCAGCCCCAGCATTTT

abundance: few
j_gene: TRBJ2-7
v_gene: TRBV4-1
len: 15
d_gene: -
CDR3aa: CASSRKDGESYEQYF
CDR3nt: TGCGCCAGCAGCCGGAAAGACGGGGAATCCTACGAGCAGTACTTC

abundance: -
j_gene: TRBJ2-2
v_gene: TRBV6-5
len: 15
d_gene: -
CDR3aa: CASSEDSSGTGELFF
CDR3nt: TGTGCCAGCAGCGAGGACAGCAGCGGCACCGGGGAGCTGTTTTTT

abundance: -
j_gene: TRBJ1-1
v_gene: TRBV11-3
len: 13
d_gene: -
CDR3aa: CASSPTTGTEAFF
CDR3nt: TGTGCCAGCAGCCCAACAACGGGAACTGAAGCTTTCTTT

abundance: few
j_gene: TRBJ1-5
v_gene: TRBV6-2/TRBV6-3
len: 13
d_gene: -
CDR3aa: CASSGGPYQPQHF
CDR3nt: TGTGCCAGCAGCGGCGGCCCTTATCAGCCCCAGCATTTT

abundance: -
j_gene: TRBJ2-2
v_gene: TRBV24-1
len: 19
d_gene: -
CDR3aa: CATSAPLGRPGRNTGELFF
CDR3nt: TGTGCCACCAGTGCCCCTCTCGGGCGGCCCGGGAGAAACACCGGGGAGCTGTTTTTT

abundance: -
j_gene: TRBJ2-1
v_gene: TRBV14
len: 14
d_gene: TRBD2
CDR3aa: CASSLLAGYNEQFF
CDR3nt: TGTGCCAGCAGCCTACTAGCGGGATACAATGAGCAGTTCTTC

abundance: -
j_gene: TRBJ2-3
v_gene: TRBV5-1
len: 15
d_gene: TRBD1
CDR3aa: CASSLEDRVADTQYF
CDR3nt: TGCGCCAGCAGCTTGGAGGACAGGGTTGCAGATACGCAGTATTTT

abundance: -
j_gene: TRBJ2-6
v_gene: TRBV11-2
len: 14
d_gene: -
CDR3aa: CASRRQFRVNVLTF
CDR3nt: TGTGCCAGCCGCCGACAGTTCCGGGTCAACGTCCTGACTTTC

abundance: -
j_gene: TRBJ1-4
v_gene: TRBV6-6
len: 15
d_gene: TRBD1
CDR3aa: CASSPEGQGYEKLFF
CDR3nt: TGTGCCAGCAGCCCCGAGGGACAGGGATATGAAAAACTGTTTTTT

abundance: few
j_gene: TRBJ1-5
v_gene: TRBV9
len: 14
d_gene: -
CDR3aa: CASSPRPQDRPQHF
CDR3nt: TGTGCCAGCAGCCCCAGGCCCCAAGACAGGCCCCAGCATTTT

abundance: -
j_gene: TRBJ1-4
v_gene: TRBV6-5
len: 16
d_gene: -
CDR3aa: CASSSLVPPSDEKLFF
CDR3nt: TGTGCCAGCAGTTCCCTAGTCCCCCCTAGCGATGAAAAACTGTTTTTT

abundance: -
j_gene: TRBJ2-5
v_gene: TRBV7-3
len: 14
d_gene: -
CDR3aa: CASSRSGREETQYF
CDR3nt: TGTGCCAGCAGCCGATCTGGGCGCGAGGAGACCCAGTACTTC